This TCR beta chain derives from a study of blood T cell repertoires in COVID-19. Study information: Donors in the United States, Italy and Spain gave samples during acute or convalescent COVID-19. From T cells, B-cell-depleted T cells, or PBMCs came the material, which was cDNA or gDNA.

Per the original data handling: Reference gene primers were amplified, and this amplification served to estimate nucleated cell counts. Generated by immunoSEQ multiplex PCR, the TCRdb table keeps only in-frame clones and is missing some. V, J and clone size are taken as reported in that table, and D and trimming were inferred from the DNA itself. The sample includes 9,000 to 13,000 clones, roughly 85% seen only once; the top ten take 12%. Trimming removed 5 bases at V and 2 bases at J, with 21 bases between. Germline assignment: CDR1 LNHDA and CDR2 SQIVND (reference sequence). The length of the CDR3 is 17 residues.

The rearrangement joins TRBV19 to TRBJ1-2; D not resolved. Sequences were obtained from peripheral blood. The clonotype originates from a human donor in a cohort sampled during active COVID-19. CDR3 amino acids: CASSFHPWTGSNYGYTF. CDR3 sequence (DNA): TGTGCCAGTAGTTTTCACCCTTGGACGGGATCCAACTATGGCTACACCTTC.